These T cell receptor beta chains were read from a single sample in a study of PD-1 blockade in classical Hodgkin lymphoma. The table came from immunoSEQ multiplex PCR; TCRdb's copy has only in-frame clones and leaves some out. This sample has approximately 99,000 clones, with about 88% found just once. Source: peripheral blood mononuclear cells (PBMCs), taken before the second cycle of nivolumab. The origin of the receptors is a human donor with classical Hodgkin lymphoma. CDR3s include the opening cysteine and the closing phenylalanine or tryptophan. D genes are given only for firm matches. Not every row has a clone size; where given, it reads once, few, many or a size class.

V gene: TRBV15; clone size: .; D gene: .; J gene: TRBJ1-5; CDR3 protein: CATSRDNSGSQPQHF; CDR3 DNA: TGTGCCACCAGCAGGGATAATTCAGGGAGTCAGCCCCAGCATTTT
V gene: TRBV28; clone size: .; D gene: .; J gene: TRBJ2-3; CDR3 protein: CASSSGNRVGADTQYF; CDR3 DNA: TGTGCCAGCAGTTCCGGAAACAGGGTAGGGGCAGATACGCAGTATTTT
V gene: TRBV28; clone size: .; D gene: TRBD2; J gene: TRBJ2-7; CDR3 protein: CASSDPGTSSYEQYF; CDR3 DNA: TGTGCCAGCAGTGACCCGGGGACTAGCTCCTACGAGCAGTACTTC
V gene: TRBV7-9; clone size: .; D gene: TRBD2; J gene: TRBJ2-1; CDR3 protein: CASSATGTSGRGGQFF; CDR3 DNA: TGTGCCAGCAGCGCAACCGGGACTAGCGGGAGAGGGGGGCAGTTCTTC
V gene: TRBV7-9; clone size: .; D gene: TRBD2; J gene: TRBJ2-7; CDR3 protein: CASSLAAGVYEQYF; CDR3 DNA: TGTGCCAGCAGCTTAGCGGCGGGGGTCTACGAGCAGTACTTC
V gene: TRBV13; clone size: .; D gene: .; J gene: TRBJ2-5; CDR3 protein: CASSLQEIGETQYF; CDR3 DNA: TGTGCCAGCAGCTTACAGGAGATAGGAGAGACCCAGTACTTC
V gene: TRBV30; clone size: .; D gene: .; J gene: TRBJ2-3; CDR3 protein: CASTKSQGASGPQYF; CDR3 DNA: TGTGCCTCAACGAAAAGTCAGGGGGCTAGCGGGCCGCAGTATTTT
V gene: TRBV7-9; clone size: .; D gene: TRBD2; J gene: TRBJ2-2; CDR3 protein: CASSLGLAGITGELFF; CDR3 DNA: TGTGCCAGCAGCTTAGGACTAGCGGGGATCACCGGGGAGCTGTTTTTT
V gene: TRBV10-3; clone size: .; D gene: TRBD1; J gene: TRBJ2-7; CDR3 protein: CAIRTGQGASEQYF; CDR3 DNA: TGTGCCATCAGGACGGGACAGGGGGCTAGCGAGCAGTACTTC
V gene: TRBV5-5; clone size: .; D gene: .; J gene: TRBJ2-7; CDR3 protein: CASSLGGQGTYEQYF; CDR3 DNA: TGTGCCAGCAGCTTGGGGGGTCAGGGGACCTACGAGCAGTACTTC
V gene: TRBV7-2; clone size: .; D gene: .; J gene: TRBJ1-5; CDR3 protein: CASSLVVMYQPQHF; CDR3 DNA: TGTGCCAGCAGCTTAGTGGTCATGTATCAGCCCCAGCATTTT
V gene: TRBV6-6; clone size: .; D gene: TRBD2; J gene: TRBJ2-1; CDR3 protein: CASRGTRSNEQFF; CDR3 DNA: TGTGCCAGCAGAGGGACTAGATCTAATGAGCAGTTCTTC
V gene: TRBV18; clone size: few; D gene: .; J gene: TRBJ1-1; CDR3 protein: CASSPLLGAEAFF; CDR3 DNA: TGTGCCAGCTCACCCCTTTTGGGGGCTGAAGCTTTCTTT
V gene: TRBV30; clone size: .; D gene: .; J gene: TRBJ1-2; CDR3 protein: CAWSVVGSYGYTF; CDR3 DNA: TGTGCCTGGAGTGTGGTAGGTTCCTATGGCTACACCTTC
V gene: TRBV6-1; clone size: .; D gene: TRBD1; J gene: TRBJ2-7; CDR3 protein: CASSGNPGQGFYEQYF; CDR3 DNA: TGTGCCAGCAGTGGGAATCCGGGACAGGGATTCTACGAGCAGTACTTC
V gene: TRBV14; clone size: .; D gene: TRBD2; J gene: TRBJ2-2; CDR3 protein: CASSPKRTSGSAGELFF; CDR3 DNA: TGTGCCAGCAGCCCTAAAAGGACTAGCGGGAGTGCCGGGGAGCTGTTTTTT
V gene: TRBV7-2; clone size: .; D gene: .; J gene: TRBJ2-2; CDR3 protein: CASSLGSGELFF; CDR3 DNA: TGTGCCAGCAGCTTAGGGAGTGGGGAGCTGTTTTTT
V gene: TRBV7-6; clone size: .; D gene: TRBD1; J gene: TRBJ1-1; CDR3 protein: CASSLRQGINTEAFF; CDR3 DNA: TGTGCCAGCAGCCTGAGACAGGGGATAAACACTGAAGCTTTCTTT
V gene: TRBV28; clone size: .; D gene: .; J gene: TRBJ2-7; CDR3 protein: CASSPLGVSSYEQYF; CDR3 DNA: TGTGCCAGCAGTCCATTGGGGGTTAGCTCCTACGAGCAGTACTTC
V gene: TRBV18; clone size: .; D gene: TRBD1; J gene: TRBJ1-1; CDR3 protein: CASSPGQVDLLNTEAFF; CDR3 DNA: TGTGCCAGCTCACCGGGACAGGTCGACTTACTGAACACTGAAGCTTTCTTT
V gene: TRBV27; clone size: few; D gene: .; J gene: TRBJ1-1; CDR3 protein: CASSHGENTEAFF; CDR3 DNA: TGTGCCAGCTCCCACGGAGAAAACACTGAAGCTTTCTTT
V gene: TRBV27; clone size: .; D gene: .; J gene: TRBJ1-2; CDR3 protein: CASSLRGGWGGYTF; CDR3 DNA: TGTGCCAGCAGTTTACGGGGGGGTTGGGGAGGCTACACCTTC
V gene: TRBV5-1; clone size: .; D gene: TRBD1; J gene: TRBJ1-1; CDR3 protein: CASRYYRGLGTEAFF; CDR3 DNA: TGCGCCAGCAGGTACTACAGGGGGCTGGGCACTGAAGCTTTCTTT
V gene: TRBV19; clone size: few; D gene: TRBD1; J gene: TRBJ1-1; CDR3 protein: CASSIDPQGMNTEAFF; CDR3 DNA: TGTGCCAGTAGTATAGACCCACAGGGGATGAACACTGAAGCTTTCTTT
V gene: TRBV6-1; clone size: .; D gene: .; J gene: TRBJ1-1; CDR3 protein: CASSEAAGSLFEAFF; CDR3 DNA: TGTGCCAGCAGTGAAGCTGCGGGGTCTTTATTCGAAGCTTTCTTT
V gene: TRBV2; clone size: few; D gene: .; J gene: TRBJ1-3; CDR3 protein: CASSGVLGSFSGNTIYF; CDR3 DNA: TGTGCCAGCAGTGGAGTTCTGGGCTCTTTCTCTGGAAACACCATATATTTT
V gene: TRBV5-5; clone size: .; D gene: .; J gene: TRBJ1-4; CDR3 protein: CASNRVPNEKLFF; CDR3 DNA: TGTGCCAGCAATAGGGTCCCTAATGAAAAACTGTTTTTT
V gene: TRBV10-2; clone size: .; D gene: .; J gene: TRBJ2-5; CDR3 protein: CASSESGLKETQYF; CDR3 DNA: TGCGCCAGCAGTGAGTCAGGGCTGAAAGAGACCCAGTACTTC
V gene: TRBV28; clone size: .; D gene: TRBD1; J gene: TRBJ1-3; CDR3 protein: CASRGRQGRDSHSGNTIYF; CDR3 DNA: TGTGCCAGCAGGGGGCGACAGGGGCGCGATTCTCACTCTGGAAACACCATATATTTT
V gene: TRBV5-1; clone size: .; D gene: TRBD1; J gene: TRBJ1-2; CDR3 protein: CASSSGQGLYGYTF; CDR3 DNA: TGCGCCAGCAGCTCTGGACAGGGACTCTATGGCTACACCTTC
V gene: TRBV7-2; clone size: few; D gene: .; J gene: TRBJ1-2; CDR3 protein: CASSPDFRVGVRGYGYTF; CDR3 DNA: TGTGCCAGCAGCCCCGACTTCCGGGTCGGGGTGCGGGGCTATGGCTACACCTTC
V gene: TRBV5-6; clone size: .; D gene: .; J gene: TRBJ1-2; CDR3 protein: CASSYVDAGEIQGYTF; CDR3 DNA: TGTGCCAGCAGCTACGTTGATGCGGGAGAGATTCAAGGCTACACCTTC
V gene: TRBV15; clone size: .; D gene: .; J gene: TRBJ2-1; CDR3 protein: CATSRGGFPGNEQFF; CDR3 DNA: TGTGCCACCAGCAGAGGGGGTTTTCCGGGCAATGAGCAGTTCTTC
V gene: TRBV18; clone size: .; D gene: .; J gene: TRBJ1-4; CDR3 protein: CASSLGPSNEKLFF; CDR3 DNA: TGTGCCAGCTCACTAGGGCCCTCTAATGAAAAACTGTTTTTT
V gene: TRBV11-2; clone size: .; D gene: .; J gene: TRBJ1-2; CDR3 protein: CASSPPGGNYGYTF; CDR3 DNA: TGTGCCAGCAGCCCGCCGGGGGGAAACTATGGCTACACCTTC
V gene: TRBV7-9; clone size: .; D gene: TRBD1; J gene: TRBJ2-2; CDR3 protein: CASSPTGDGLFF; CDR3 DNA: TGTGCCAGCAGCCCCACAGGGGATGGGCTGTTTTTT
V gene: TRBV7-9; clone size: .; D gene: .; J gene: TRBJ1-1; CDR3 protein: CASSLIDPGAEAFF; CDR3 DNA: TGTGCCAGCAGCTTAATTGACCCCGGCGCTGAAGCTTTCTTT
V gene: TRBV29-1; clone size: .; D gene: .; J gene: TRBJ2-1; CDR3 protein: CSGLGGWAGHHGEQFF; CDR3 DNA: TGCAGCGGCCTCGGAGGATGGGCCGGGCATCATGGTGAGCAGTTCTTC
V gene: TRBV19; clone size: .; D gene: .; J gene: TRBJ2-3; CDR3 protein: CASSTWGSTDTQYF; CDR3 DNA: TGTGCCAGTAGTACATGGGGCAGCACAGATACGCAGTATTTT
V gene: TRBV30; clone size: .; D gene: .; J gene: TRBJ1-5; CDR3 protein: CAWSVPGLSNQPQHF; CDR3 DNA: TGTGCCTGGAGTGTCCCGGGCCTTAGCAATCAGCCCCAGCATTTT
V gene: TRBV28; clone size: .; D gene: .; J gene: TRBJ1-2; CDR3 protein: CASRSGVYTF; CDR3 DNA: TGTGCCAGCAGATCAGGGGTCTACACCTTC
V gene: TRBV7-2; clone size: .; D gene: TRBD2; J gene: TRBJ2-1; CDR3 protein: CASSISGTTNEQFF; CDR3 DNA: TGTGCCAGCAGCATCAGCGGGACCACCAATGAGCAGTTCTTC